The 27 T cell receptor beta chains reported below all come from one sample, sequenced in a study of blood T cell repertoires in COVID-19. Libraries were prepared by immunoSEQ multiplex PCR; TCRdb keeps only in-frame clonotypes and omits some of them. Of a few hundred thousand clones in the sample, 75% to 85% were seen once. The sample consisted of peripheral blood. All receptors come from a man between 45 and 60 years old with active or convalescent COVID-19.

The gene calls are TRBV5-6 and TRBJ2-6; 9 bases map to TRBD1. Trimming cost V 7 bases and J 2 bases; bases outside gene matches: 7. Germline V lookup: CDR1 SGHDT, CDR2 YYEEEE. This CDR3 comprises 16 residues. CDR3 DNA: TGTGCCAGCCGGGACAGGGTTGCCCCTGGGGCCAACGTCCTGACTTTC. This translates into CASRDRVAPGANVLTF.

In its sample, this clone was seen once. The J gene is TRBJ1-3, the V gene TRBV6-5; unclear D gene. This CDR3 spans 10 amino acids. Germline V gene lookup returns CDR1 MNHEY and CDR2 SVGAGI. Trimming took off 6 bases at V and 8 bases at J, with 5 bases between the two ends. The CDR3 region has the DNA TGTGCCAGCAGGGAGGACACCATATATTTT. Amino acids: CASREDTIYF.

The CDR3: CASSLPQGAADTQYF. The CDR3 bases are TGTGCCAGCAGCTTGCCACAGGGGGCTGCGGATACGCAGTATTTT. The genes are TRBV5-4 and TRBJ2-3; 9 bases fit TRBD1. Germline CDR1 and CDR2: SGHNT and YYREEE (reference sequence). This CDR3 has 15 residues. With 1 base clipped from V and 6 bases from J, the junction kept 6 bases outside the gene matches.

The chain couples TRBV28 to TRBJ2-5; TRBD2 aligns across 15 bases. In germline, CDR1 is MDHEN, CDR2 SYDVKM. Trimming removed 4 bases from V and 5 bases from J; junction bases left unmatched: 8. This CDR3 spans 17 amino acids. The CDR3 loop is CASSSRTSGRVVETQYF. As DNA, the CDR3 is TGTGCCAGCAGTTCCAGGACTAGCGGGAGGGTCGTGGAGACCCAGTACTTC.

The chain recombines TRBV11-2 with TRBJ2-1, with 8 positions matching TRBD2. With V trimmed by 2 bases and J by 0 bases, 6 bases remained unmatched. This CDR3 has 17 residues. The germline gives CDR1 SGHAT, CDR2 FQNNGV. The DNA for the CDR3 is TGTGCCAGCAGCTTATTGGCGACTAGCGCCTCCTACAATGAGCAGTTCTTC. It is translated as CASSLLATSASYNEQFF. Using reference TRBV11-2 and TRBJ2-1 for the parts outside the CDR3, the full variable domain is EAGVAQSPRYKIIEKRQSVAFWCNPISGHATLYWYQQILGQGPKLLIQFQNNGVVDDSQLPKDRFSAERLKGVDSTLKIQPAKLEDSAVYLCASSLLATSASYNEQFFGPGTRLTVL.

The chain recombines TRBV2 with TRBJ2-1, with 7 nucleotides matching TRBD2. Germline CDR1 is SNHLY and CDR2 is FYNNEI. Trimming took 4 bases from V and 1 from J; bases not matched to a gene: 4. This CDR3 has 15 residues. CDR3 in DNA: TGTGCCAGCAGTGTCCGGGGAGGGTCCTACAATGAGCAGTTCTTC. Protein sequence: CASSVRGGSYNEQFF.

The CDR3 reads CASSPTSGTRFEQFF. In nucleotides, the CDR3 is TGTGCCAGTAGCCCCACTAGCGGGACCCGCTTTGAGCAGTTCTTC. This chain uses TRBV19 with TRBJ2-1; 10 bases map to TRBD2. V trimming: 6 bases; J trimming: 9 bases; junction bases outside the gene matches: 11. Per germline, CDR1 LNHDA and CDR2 SQIVND (reference sequence). The CDR3 length is 15 residues.

V gene TRBV24-1 combines with J gene TRBJ1-2; no clear D. This CDR3 spans 15 amino acids. Trimming stripped 0 bases from V and 2 bases from J, with 9 bases between. Germline-derived CDR1 and CDR2 are KGHDR and SFDVKD. This chain's CDR3 is CATSDLKRENYGYTF. In DNA, the CDR3 is TGTGCCACCAGTGATTTGAAGAGGGAGAACTATGGCTACACCTTC.

This chain joins TRBV2 and TRBJ2-5, with D perhaps TRBD2 (6 bases). The V end was cut by 6 bases, the J end by 2 bases, with 13 bases between. The CDR3 is made up of 14 amino acids. Germline V lookup: CDR1 SNHLY, CDR2 FYNNEI. Here the CDR3 DNA reads TGTGCCAGCAGAACTGGGACTCTACAAGAGACCCAGTACTTC. It yields the protein CASRTGTLQETQYF. The full variable domain, with the rest looked up from reference TRBV2 and TRBJ2-5, is EPEVTQTPSHQVTQMGQEVILRCVPISNHLYFYWYRQILGQKVEFLVSFYNNEISEKSEIFDDQFSVERPDGSNFTLKIRSTKLEDSAMYFCASRTGTLQETQYFGPGTRLLVL.

Written as DNA, the CDR3 is TGTGCCAGCAGTCCCCCCGGAGGTAACTATGGCTACACCTTC. Residues: CASSPPGGNYGYTF. The genes are TRBV28 and TRBJ1-2; D is ambiguous. Per germline, CDR1 MDHEN and CDR2 SYDVKM. The CDR3 has 14 amino acids. The V gene lost 5 bases and the J gene lost 1 base, with 11 bases spanning the gap.

This sequence joins TRBV29-1 and TRBJ2-2; D may be TRBD1 (6 bases). The length of the CDR3 is 12 residues. Per germline, CDR1 SQVTM and CDR2 ANQGSEA. CDR3 region: CRDRRHTGELFF. Here the CDR3 DNA reads TGCAGGGACAGAAGGCACACCGGGGAGCTGTTTTTT.

The chain employs TRBV19 and TRBJ2-1; no definite D call. This CDR3 is built from 11 residues. V was cut by 5 bases and J by 10 bases, with 9 bases left in between. Germline lookup yields CDR1 LNHDA and CDR2 SQIVND (reference sequence). CDR3 bases: TGTGCCAGTAGTTCCCACCGGGAGCAGTTCTTC. The encoded protein is CASSSHREQFF.

The rearrangement links TRBV7-6 to TRBJ2-5, with 11 bases lining up with TRBD2. Trimming at V came to 7 bases and at J to 5 bases, leaving 9 bases not matched to a gene. Looked up from germline, CDR1 is SGHVS and CDR2 is FNYEAQ. CDR3 length equals 15 residues. CDR3 loop: CASTPLAGVLETQYF. CDR3 DNA: TGTGCCAGCACCCCACTAGCGGGAGTTTTGGAGACCCAGTACTTC. The full variable domain, its missing parts supplied by reference TRBV7-6 and TRBJ2-5, is GAGVSQSPRYKVTKRGQDVALRCDPISGHVSLYWYRQALGQGPEFLTYFNYEAQQDKSGLPNDRFSAERPEGSISTLTIQRTEQRDSAMYRCASTPLAGVLETQYFGPGTRLLVL.

The genes are TRBV29-1 and TRBJ2-5; TRBD1 is a possible D gene (5 bases). The CDR3 loop spans 13 amino acids. Germline V CDR1 and CDR2: SQVTM, ANQGSEA. V was trimmed by 6 bases and J by 5 bases, leaving 16 bases between them. The CDR3 here is CSVPLKGMETQYF. In DNA form, the CDR3 reads TGCAGCGTCCCCCTCAAGGGGATGGAGACCCAGTACTTC.

The DNA of the CDR3 is TGTGCCAGCTCACCGAGTCGGGTACTTCTTACCTACGAGCAGTACTTC. Encoded protein: CASSPSRVLLTYEQYF. The V call is TRBV18, the J call TRBJ2-7; D is ambiguous. Germline CDR1 is KGHSH and CDR2 is LQKENI. V lost 3 bases to trimming and J lost 2 bases, with 17 bases between them. This CDR3 contains 16 residues.

This chain joins TRBV7-6 and TRBJ2-7; TRBD2 matches at 8 bases. The CDR3 sequence is 16 residues long. V trimming: 5 bases; J trimming: 1 base; junction bases outside the gene matches: 10. Looked up from germline, CDR1 is SGHVS and CDR2 is FNYEAQ. The CDR3 loop is CASSPGGRGGSYEQYF. The CDR3 bases are TGTGCCAGCAGCCCCGGGGGTCGGGGGGGGTCCTACGAGCAGTACTTC.

This rearrangement joins TRBV5-1 to TRBJ2-7; TRBD1 matches 7 bases. V was clipped by 4 bases and J by 3 bases; unmatched bases: 10. The CDR3 runs to 15 residues. Germline V gives CDR1 SGHRS, CDR2 YFSETQ. The DNA of the CDR3 is TGCGCCAGCAGCCCGGTACCAGGGGGAGTCTACGAGCAGTACTTC. Translated, it gives CASSPVPGGVYEQYF.

The V gene is TRBV6-6, the J gene TRBJ2-7, with 11 bases that match TRBD2. V was clipped by 6 bases and J by 5 bases; unmatched bases: 9. CDR3 length equals 15 residues. Germline CDR1 is MNHNY and CDR2 is SVGAGI (reference sequence). The CDR3 region is CASSFPLAGANEQYF. In nucleotides, the CDR3 is TGTGCCAGCAGCTTCCCACTAGCGGGAGCCAACGAGCAGTACTTC.

The chain links TRBV5-6 to TRBJ2-1; 9 bases fit TRBD2. V shed 2 bases and J 5 bases; nucleotides not matched to a gene: 2. CDR1 and CDR2 from the germline V gene are SGHDT and YYEEEE. The length of the CDR3 is 14 residues. The CDR3 loop is CASSFVAGDNEQFF. CDR3 bases: TGTGCCAGCAGCTTTGTAGCGGGGGACAATGAGCAGTTCTTC.

V and J are TRBV3-1 (or the pseudogene TRBV3-2) and TRBJ1-2, with D tentatively TRBD1 (5 bases). V gave up 1 base and J gave up 7 bases, with 10 bases separating them. Germline loops: CDR1 LGHDT, CDR2 YNNKEL (reference sequence). This CDR3 contains 13 residues. The CDR3 DNA sequence: TGTGCCAGCAGCCAAGGGACACTGGGTGGCTACACCTTC. Its translation: CASSQGTLGGYTF.

The CDR3 here is CASSLPPGTSGRLTAEQFF. In DNA, the CDR3 is TGTGCCAGCAGCTTGCCACCCGGGACTAGCGGGAGGCTAACGGCTGAGCAGTTCTTC. The genes are TRBV5-6 and TRBJ2-1; 15 nucleotides match TRBD2. V lost 1 base, J lost 9 bases, and 14 bases stayed unmatched. CDR1 is SGHDT and CDR2 is YYEEEE in the germline V gene. This CDR3 contains 19 residues.

The chain has TRBV5-1 and TRBJ2-1; TRBD2 agrees at 9 bases. Germline trimming cut 0 bases from V and 5 bases from J; bases unmatched to any gene: 6. The V gene's germline CDR1 is SGHRS and CDR2 YFSETQ. The CDR3 runs 16 residues. The CDR3 nucleotides are TGCGCCAGCAGCTTGGGATCACTAGCGGGCCACAATGAGCAGTTCTTC. This codes for CASSLGSLAGHNEQFF. Based on the CDR3 plus reference TRBV5-1 and TRBJ2-1, the full variable domain is KAGVTQTPRYLIKTRGQQVTLSCSPISGHRSVSWYQQTPGQGLQFLFEYFSETQRNKGNFPGRFSGRQFSNSRSEMNVSTLELGDSALYLCASSLGSLAGHNEQFFGPGTRLTVL.

The chain links TRBV5-6 to TRBJ1-1, with D hard to call. The CDR3 is made up of 15 amino acids. The ends were cut back, 3 bases at V and 1 base at J, with 13 bases in the middle. From germline, CDR1 is SGHDT and CDR2 YYEEEE. CDR3 loop: CASSSPGEANTEAFF. CDR3 nucleotides: TGTGCCAGCAGCTCCCCCGGGGAAGCGAACACTGAAGCTTTCTTT.

The rearrangement links TRBV7-3 to TRBJ2-2, with 12 bases lining up with TRBD2. Germline V gene data show CDR1 as SGHTA and CDR2 as FQGTGA. J was trimmed by 1 base and V by 3 bases; bases with no gene match: 6. CDR3 length: 18 residues. The CDR3 DNA reads TGTGCCAGCAGCTTTACCCCGACTAGCGGGGGGAACACCGGGGAGCTGTTTTTT. Translating it yields CASSFTPTSGGNTGELFF.

The rearrangement uses TRBV27 and TRBJ2-2, with D possibly matching TRBD2 (5 bases). V was cut by 5 bases and J by 6 bases, with 19 bases left in between. This CDR3 is 16 amino acids long. Per germline, CDR1 MNHEY and CDR2 SMNVEV (reference sequence). CDR3 region: CASSRPTGKVAGELFF. CDR3 DNA: TGTGCCAGCAGTCGACCGACGGGGAAAGTTGCCGGGGAGCTGTTTTTT.

This clone appeared once. The chain couples TRBV7-2 to TRBJ2-3; TRBD1 agrees at 7 bases. With 1 base clipped from V and 1 base from J, the junction kept 5 bases outside the gene matches. The germline gives CDR1 SGHTA, CDR2 FQGNSA. This CDR3 region has 16 residues. The CDR3 spells CASSLVYRGGTDTQYF. The CDR3 nucleotides read TGTGCCAGCAGCTTAGTTTACAGGGGTGGCACAGATACGCAGTATTTT.

J is TRBJ2-5 and V is TRBV24-1, with D perhaps matching TRBD1 (5 bases). The CDR3 runs 17 residues. The ends were cut back, 0 bases at V and 4 bases at J, with 17 bases in the middle. The V gene's germline CDR1 is KGHDR and CDR2 SFDVKD. For the CDR3, the DNA is TGTGCCACCAGTGATTTGGATCAGGGCTCGGAAAGAGAGACCCAGTACTTC. It translates to CATSDLDQGSERETQYF.